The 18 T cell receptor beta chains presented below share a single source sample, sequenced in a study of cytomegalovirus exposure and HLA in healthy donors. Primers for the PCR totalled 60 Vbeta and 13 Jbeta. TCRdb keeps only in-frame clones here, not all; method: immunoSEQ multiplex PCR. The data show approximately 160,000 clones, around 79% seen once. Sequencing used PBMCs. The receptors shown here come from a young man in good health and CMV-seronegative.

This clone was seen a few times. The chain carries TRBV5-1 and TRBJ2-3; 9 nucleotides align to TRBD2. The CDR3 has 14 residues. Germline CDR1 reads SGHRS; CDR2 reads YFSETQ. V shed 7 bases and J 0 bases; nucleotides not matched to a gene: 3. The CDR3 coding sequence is TGCGCCAGCTCTAGCGGGACGAGCACAGATACGCAGTATTTT. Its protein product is CASSSGTSTDTQYF.

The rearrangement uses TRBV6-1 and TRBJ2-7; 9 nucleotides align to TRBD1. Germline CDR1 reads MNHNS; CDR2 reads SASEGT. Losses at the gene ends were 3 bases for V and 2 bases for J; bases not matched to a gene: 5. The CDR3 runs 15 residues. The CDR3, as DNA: TGTGCCAGCAGTGACCCGGACAGGGGAACCTACGAGCAGTACTTC. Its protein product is CASSDPDRGTYEQYF.

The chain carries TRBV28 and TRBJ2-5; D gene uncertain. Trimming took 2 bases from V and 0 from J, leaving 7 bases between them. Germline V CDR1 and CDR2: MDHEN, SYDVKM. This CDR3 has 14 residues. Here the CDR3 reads CASSLGPNQETQYF. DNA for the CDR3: TGTGCCAGCAGTTTAGGGCCGAACCAAGAGACCCAGTACTTC.

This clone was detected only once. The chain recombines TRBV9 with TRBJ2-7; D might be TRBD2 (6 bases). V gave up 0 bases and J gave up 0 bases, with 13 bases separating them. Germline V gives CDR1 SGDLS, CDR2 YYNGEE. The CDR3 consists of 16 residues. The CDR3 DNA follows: TGTGCCAGCAGCGTAGCGGGGGACGTCAGCTCCTACGAGCAGTACTTC. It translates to CASSVAGDVSSYEQYF.

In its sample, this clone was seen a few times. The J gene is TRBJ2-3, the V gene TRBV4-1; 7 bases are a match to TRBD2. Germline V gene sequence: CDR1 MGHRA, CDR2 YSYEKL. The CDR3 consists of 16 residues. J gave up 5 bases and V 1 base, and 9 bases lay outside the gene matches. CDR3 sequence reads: CASSQGGGSEGDTQYF. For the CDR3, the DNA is TGCGCCAGCAGCCAAGGGGGGGGGAGCGAGGGAGATACGCAGTATTTT.

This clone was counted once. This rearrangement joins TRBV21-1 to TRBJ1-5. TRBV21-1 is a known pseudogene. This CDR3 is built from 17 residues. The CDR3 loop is CASSENARRRGNQPQHF. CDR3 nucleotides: TGTGCCAGCAGCGAAAACGCCCGTCGACGGGGGAATCAGCCCCAGCATTTT.

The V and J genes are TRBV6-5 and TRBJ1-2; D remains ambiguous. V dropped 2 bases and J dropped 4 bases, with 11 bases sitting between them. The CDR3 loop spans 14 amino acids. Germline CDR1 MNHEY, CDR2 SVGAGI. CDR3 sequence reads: CASSYAGSSYGYTF. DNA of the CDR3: TGTGCCAGCAGTTACGCGGGGTCGTCCTATGGCTACACCTTC.

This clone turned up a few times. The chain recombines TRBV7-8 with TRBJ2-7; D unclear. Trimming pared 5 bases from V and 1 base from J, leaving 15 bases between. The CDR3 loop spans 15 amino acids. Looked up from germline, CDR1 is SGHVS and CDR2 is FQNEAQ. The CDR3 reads CASSHTNSVSYEQYF. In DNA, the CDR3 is TGTGCCAGCAGCCACACCAACAGTGTTTCCTACGAGCAGTACTTC.

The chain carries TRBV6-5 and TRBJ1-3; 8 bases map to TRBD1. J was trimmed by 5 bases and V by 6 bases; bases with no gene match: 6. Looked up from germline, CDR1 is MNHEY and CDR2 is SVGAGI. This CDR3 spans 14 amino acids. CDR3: CASSRTGLRNTIYF. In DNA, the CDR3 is TGTGCCAGCAGCCGGACAGGGCTGAGAAACACCATATATTTT.

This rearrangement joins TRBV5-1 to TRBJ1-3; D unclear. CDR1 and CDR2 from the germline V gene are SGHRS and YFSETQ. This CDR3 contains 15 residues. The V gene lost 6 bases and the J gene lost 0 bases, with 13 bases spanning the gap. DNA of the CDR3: TGCGCCAGCACCCTACTCGGAGACTCTGGAAACACCATATATTTT. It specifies CASTLLGDSGNTIYF. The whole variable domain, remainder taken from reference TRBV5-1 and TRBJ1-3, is KAGVTQTPRYLIKTRGQQVTLSCSPISGHRSVSWYQQTPGQGLQFLFEYFSETQRNKGNFPGRFSGRQFSNSRSEMNVSTLELGDSALYLCASTLLGDSGNTIYFGEGSWLTVV.

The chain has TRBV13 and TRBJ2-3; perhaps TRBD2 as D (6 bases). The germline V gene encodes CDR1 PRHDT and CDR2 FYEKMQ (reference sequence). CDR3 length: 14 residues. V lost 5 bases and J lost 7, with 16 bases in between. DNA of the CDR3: TGTGCCAGCAGCCCGCGACTAGATCCAAATACGCAGTATTTT. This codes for CASSPRLDPNTQYF.

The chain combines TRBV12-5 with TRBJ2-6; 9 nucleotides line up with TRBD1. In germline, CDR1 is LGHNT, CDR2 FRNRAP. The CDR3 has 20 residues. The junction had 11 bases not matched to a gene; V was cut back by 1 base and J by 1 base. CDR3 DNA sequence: TGTGCTAGTGGTTTGGATCCCCGGGACAGGGTAGCATCTGGGGCCAACGTCCTGACTTTC. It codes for CASGLDPRDRVASGANVLTF.

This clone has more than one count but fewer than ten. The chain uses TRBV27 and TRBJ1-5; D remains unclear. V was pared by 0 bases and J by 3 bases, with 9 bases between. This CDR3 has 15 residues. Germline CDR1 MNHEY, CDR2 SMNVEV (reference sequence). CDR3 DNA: TGTGCCAGCAGTTTATCGGCGGGTTTCAATCAGCCCCAGCATTTT. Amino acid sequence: CASSLSAGFNQPQHF.

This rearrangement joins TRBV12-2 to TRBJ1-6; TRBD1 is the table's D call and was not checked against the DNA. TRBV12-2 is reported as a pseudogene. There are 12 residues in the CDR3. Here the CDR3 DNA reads TGTGCAAGTCGCGACAGGGGTTCACCCCTCCACTTT. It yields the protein CASRDRGSPLHF.

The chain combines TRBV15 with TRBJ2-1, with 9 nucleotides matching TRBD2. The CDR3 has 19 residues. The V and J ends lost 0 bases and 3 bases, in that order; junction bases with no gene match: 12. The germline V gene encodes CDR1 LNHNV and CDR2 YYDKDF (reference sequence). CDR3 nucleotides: TGTGCCACCAGCAGAGACGGGGGGAGTAGCGGGAGTAACTACAATGAGCAGTTCTTC. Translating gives CATSRDGGSSGSNYNEQFF.

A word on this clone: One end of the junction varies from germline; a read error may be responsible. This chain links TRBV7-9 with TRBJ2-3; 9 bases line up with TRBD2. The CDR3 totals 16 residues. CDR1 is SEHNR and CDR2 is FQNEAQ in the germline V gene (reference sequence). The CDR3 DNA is TGTTCCAGCAGCCCGGGACTAGCTGATTTCACAGATACGCAGTATTTT. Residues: CSSSPGLADFTDTQYF.

The DNA of the CDR3 is TGTGCCAGCAGCCAAGGAATAGCGGGACTCACAGATACGCAGTATTTT. This codes for CASSQGIAGLTDTQYF. This chain joins TRBV7-6 and TRBJ2-3, with 8 bases identical to TRBD2. The CDR3 has 16 amino acids. Germline assignment: CDR1 SGHVS and CDR2 FNYEAQ. V shed 5 bases and J 2 bases; nucleotides not matched to a gene: 9.

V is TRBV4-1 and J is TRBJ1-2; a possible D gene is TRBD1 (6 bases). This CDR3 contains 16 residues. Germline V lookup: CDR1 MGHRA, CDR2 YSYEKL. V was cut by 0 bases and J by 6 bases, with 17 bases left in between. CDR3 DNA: TGCGCCAGCAGCCAAGAATGGAACAGGGCCTTCGATGGCTACACCTTC. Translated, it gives CASSQEWNRAFDGYTF.